This TCR beta chain was documented in a study of T-cell memory formation after mild COVID-19. As for the study in general: Most TCR clusters belonged to a single donor.

Concerning this clonotype: The target antigen is unknown. This may stem from a read error, because a much larger clone lies one nucleotide away.

TCRdb re-called the 5' RACE reads through MiXCR, storing one row per CDR3 protein. This table holds about 560,000 distinct CDR3 sequences, around 16% found once. Whole-study findings and limits: Clones that got smaller from day 15 to 85 had even CD4/CD8, while clones growing later tipped toward CD4+.

The source of this sequence is an adult woman who had mild COVID-19 (a few samples of this study predate the infection). Cell type and time point are not known. The sequenced sample was PBMCs or a T cell subset sorted from them (not recorded which).

The DNA for the CDR3 is TGTGCCAGCACCGAAACAGGGGGCAGATCCTACAAGGAGCAGTTCTTC. It translates to CASTETGGRSYKEQFF. The chain is built from TRBV27 and TRBJ2-1, with 9 bases fitting TRBD1. In germline, CDR1 is MNHEY, CDR2 SMNVEV (reference sequence). This CDR3 spans 16 amino acids.